This paragraph reports one T cell receptor (beta chain). This sample was taken from a study of OX40 agonist ivuxolimab in advanced cancers. Profiled with immunoSEQ multiplex PCR; TCRdb holds only in-frame clones, not every one. This sample carries tens of thousands of clones, 80% to 95% of them seen once, and the ten largest clones take 18%. The TCR originated in an adult with an advanced solid tumor such as melanoma, head and neck, liver or kidney cancer. Sequenced material: CD4+ or CD8+ T cells sorted from blood, taken in a trial of the OX40 agonist ivuxolimab.

CDR3 residues: CASTSFGGRLNEQFF. The CDR3 region has the DNA TGTGCCAGCACCTCTTTTGGGGGGCGTCTCAATGAGCAGTTCTTC. The V gene is TRBV7-2, the J gene TRBJ2-1; D tentatively fits TRBD1 or TRBD2 (6 bases each). Trimming pared 7 bases from V and 6 bases from J, leaving 19 bases between. This CDR3 is built from 15 residues. CDR1 is SGHTA, CDR2 FQGNSA, per germline. The variable domain in full, with the rest retrieved from reference TRBV7-2 and TRBJ2-1, is GAGVSQSPSNKVTEKGKDVELRCDPISGHTALYWYRQSLGQGLEFLIYFQGNSAPDKSGLPSDRFSAERTGGSVSTLTIQRTQQEDSAVYLCASTSFGGRLNEQFFGPGTRLTVL.